The clone carrying this T cell receptor beta chain was detected once. No antigen is known for it. The CDR3 runs 14 residues. Germline V gives CDR1 SGDLS, CDR2 YYNGEE. J lost 7 bases, V lost 4 bases, and 9 bases had no gene match. This record belongs to a study of cytomegalovirus exposure and HLA in healthy donors. Across the whole study: Genotyping of more than 300 donors showed that 80% to 85% belonged to the Caucasian-associated ancestry cluster. General study findings and limits: Later findings reportedly placed an Asian-associated ancestry cluster below the approximately 650-donor mean for N-insertions.

Each donor was healthy, and each was a bone marrow donor. The PCR employed 60 Vbeta primers together with 13 Jbeta primers. Some clones are missing from TCRdb's copy, which holds only in-frame ones; the method was immunoSEQ multiplex PCR. This table holds approximately 81,000 clones, about four fifths found once. The sequence came from a woman between 50 and 59 years old in good health and CMV-seronegative. Specimen: PBMCs. The chain employs TRBV9 and TRBJ1-2; 8 nucleotides line up with TRBD1. The CDR3, as DNA: TGTGCCAGCAGCAGGACAGGGCCTTACGGTGGCTACACCTTC. This codes for CASSRTGPYGGYTF.